Below are 8 T cell receptor beta chains sequenced from a single sample in a study of CD8+CD57+ T cells in acquired aplastic anemia. According to the study, genomic DNA was the template for TCR beta VDJ and CDR3 profiling. Each CDR3 protein is one row after TCRdb ran MiXCR on the reads. The data show about 180,000 distinct CDR3 sequences, with less than 60% seen just once and about 2% held by the top ten. Patients chosen for sequencing had shown CD8+CD57+ cell expansion by flow cytometry. Material for sequencing was sorted CD4+, CD8+, or CD8+CD57+ T cells (not recorded which) from PBMCs. The receptors shown here come from a human donor with aplastic anemia.

This clonotype was recorded at least ten times. The rearrangement joins TRBV2 to TRBJ1-3; D gene uncertain. V was clipped by 4 bases and J by 4 bases, with 17 bases between them. Germline V CDR1 and CDR2: SNHLY, FYNNEI. The CDR3 is 16 amino acids. The CDR3 nucleotides read TGTGCCAGCAGTGGCCCCGGGGATGAGTACGGAAACACCATATATTTT. The encoded protein is CASSGPGDEYGNTIYF.

V gene TRBV20-1 combines with J gene TRBJ2-3; 8 nucleotides line up with TRBD2. The trim removed 6 bases at V and 6 bases at J, leaving 17 bases unmatched. The germline gives CDR1 DFQATT, CDR2 SNEGSKA (reference sequence). CDR3 length: 16 amino acids. CDR3 protein: CSAGLGQREFLDTQYF. CDR3 nucleotide sequence: TGCAGTGCCGGCCTCGGACAGCGGGAGTTTCTGGATACGCAGTATTTT.

In this sample, this clonotype turned up many times. The genes are TRBV5-1 and TRBJ2-7; the match to TRBD1 covers 9 bases. V lost 5 bases, J lost 3 bases, and 9 bases stayed unmatched. Germline CDR1 reads SGHRS; CDR2 reads YFSETQ. The CDR3 is 15 amino acids. The CDR3 spells CASSFAGGQGYEQYF. In nucleotides, the CDR3 is TGCGCCAGCAGTTTTGCAGGGGGACAGGGCTACGAGCAGTACTTC.

This chain connects TRBV7-6 to TRBJ2-3, with a possible D match to TRBD1 (5 bases). V lost 5 bases, J lost 3 bases, and 15 bases lay in between. CDR3 length: 15 amino acids. Germline values: CDR1 SGHVS, CDR2 FNYEAQ. CDR3 in amino acids: CASSPRSRATDTQYF. The CDR3 DNA is TGTGCCAGCAGCCCTCGGAGCAGGGCAACAGATACGCAGTATTTT.

This chain joins TRBV5-1 and TRBJ1-1; D unresolved. Germline CDR1 reads SGHRS; CDR2 reads YFSETQ. Trimming shortened V by 0 bases and J by 1 base, and 10 bases separated the two germline ends. The CDR3 loop spans 15 amino acids. The CDR3 region has the DNA TGCGCCAGCAGCTTGGCCGGGAGCAGGAACACTGAAGCTTTCTTT. Translation: CASSLAGSRNTEAFF.

A word on this clonotype: A read error may account for a junction end that differs from germline. This chain joins TRBV29-1 and TRBJ2-3; no clear D gene. Germline V gene sequence: CDR1 SQVTM, CDR2 ANQGSEA. The CDR3 contains 13 residues. The CDR3, as DNA: TGCAGCGTTGAGTCCGCCCGCACAGATACGCGGTATTTT. This codes for CSVESARTDTRYF.

The rearrangement links TRBV29-1 to TRBJ2-5, with 7 bases aligning to TRBD1. The germline CDR1 and CDR2 sequences are SQVTM and ANQGSEA. J gave up 4 bases and V 6 bases, and 14 bases lay outside the gene matches. The CDR3 totals 15 residues. CDR3 DNA sequence: TGCAGCGTCGTAGAAAAAGGGACAGCCACAGAGACCCAGTACTTC. The encoded protein is CSVVEKGTATETQYF.

This clonotype was recorded only once. This chain connects TRBV2 to TRBJ1-2; 7 bases are a match to TRBD1. The V and J ends lost 6 bases and 1 base, in that order; junction bases with no gene match: 2. Germline V gene sequence: CDR1 SNHLY, CDR2 FYNNEI. The CDR3 length is 13 residues. This CDR3 reads CASRGTVNYGYTF. The CDR3 region has the DNA TGTGCCAGCAGAGGGACAGTTAACTATGGCTACACCTTC.